These 32 T cell receptor beta chains were all obtained from the same sample, sequenced in a study of identical twins. In TCRdb, the 5' RACE reads were re-called with MiXCR into one record per CDR3 protein. The sample carries 1.5 million to 2 million distinct CDR3 sequences, less than 40% recorded once. Specimen: cord blood. These receptors originate from a newborn girl in good health.

The V call is TRBV2, the J call TRBJ2-3; TRBD1 might be the D (5 bases). Trimming removed 10 bases from V and 2 bases from J, with 13 bases in between. In germline, CDR1 is SNHLY, CDR2 FYNNEI. This CDR3 is built from 13 residues. The CDR3: CATMTEITDTQYF. Here the CDR3 DNA reads TGTGCCACCATGACAGAGATCACAGATACGCAGTATTTT. The whole variable domain, filled in from reference TRBV2 and TRBJ2-3, reads EPEVTQTPSHQVTQMGQEVILRCVPISNHLYFYWYRQILGQKVEFLVSFYNNEISEKSEIFDDQFSVERPDGSNFTLKIRSTKLEDSAMYFCATMTEITDTQYFGPGTRLTVL.

This clonotype showed up just a few times. The chain has TRBV20-1 and TRBJ2-7; tentatively, D is TRBD1 or TRBD2 (7 bases each). V lost 0 bases, J lost 5 bases, and 11 bases lay in between. Germline CDR1 is DFQATT and CDR2 is SNEGSKA (reference sequence). The CDR3 covers 13 residues. The CDR3 nucleotides are TGCAGTGCTAGAGACAGGGGGGGACACGAGCAGTACTTC. It translates to CSARDRGGHEQYF.

V gene TRBV28 combines with J gene TRBJ2-7; D might be TRBD2 (7 bases). Trimming took 5 bases from V and 2 from J, leaving 13 bases between them. The CDR3 spans 14 residues. Germline CDR1 reads MDHEN; CDR2 reads SYDVKM. In DNA form, the CDR3 reads TGTGCCAGCAGTGAAAGGGGGGGGCCCTACGAGCAGTACTTC. It encodes CASSERGGPYEQYF.

The genes are TRBV19 and TRBJ2-1, with 8 bases identical to TRBD2. Germline V gene data show CDR1 as LNHDA and CDR2 as SQIVND (reference sequence). This CDR3 is built from 15 residues. The V and J ends lost 2 bases and 9 bases, in that order; junction bases with no gene match: 9. CDR3 sequence reads: CASSIRGRKWGEQFF. The CDR3 nucleotides are TGTGCCAGTAGTATACGCGGGAGGAAGTGGGGTGAGCAGTTCTTC.

A remark on this clonotype: Sequence at one end of the junction differs from germline and may be a read error. V is TRBV12-3 or TRBV12-4 and J is TRBJ1-6, with D possibly matching TRBD1 (5 bases). The CDR3 consists of 15 residues. CDR3 protein: CASSGDRFYNSPLHF. The CDR3 coding sequence is TGCGCCAGCAGCGGGGACCGCTTCTATAATTCACCCCTCCACTTT.

This chain joins TRBV12-3 or TRBV12-4 and TRBJ2-2, with 10 bases lining up with TRBD2. CDR3 size: 14 residues. The junction had 5 bases not matched to a gene; V was cut back by 6 bases and J by 7 bases. CDR3 residues: CASSWTSGYGELFF. The DNA of the CDR3 is TGTGCCAGCAGCTGGACTAGCGGTTACGGGGAGCTGTTTTTT.

This clonotype has just a few counts. V is TRBV7-2 and J is TRBJ2-2; D ambiguous. The CDR3 has 14 amino acids. Trimming removed 1 base from V and 3 bases from J, with 6 bases in between. CDR1 and CDR2 from the germline V gene are SGHTA and FQGNSA. The CDR3 loop reads CASSLDHYTGELFF. CDR3 bases: TGTGCCAGCAGCTTAGATCACTACACCGGGGAGCTGTTTTTT.

V and J are TRBV20-1 and TRBJ1-6; D might be TRBD1 (5 bases). In germline, CDR1 is DFQATT, CDR2 SNEGSKA (reference sequence). The CDR3 contains 16 residues. Between the trimmed V and J ends, which lost 2 bases and 5 bases, there was a span of 16 bases. The CDR3 DNA follows: TGCAGTGCTAGATCTTGGGGGACGCGGGATAATTCACCCCTCCACTTT. It translates to CSARSWGTRDNSPLHF.

The chain carries TRBV12-3 or TRBV12-4 and TRBJ1-2; D might be TRBD1 (6 bases). Trimming took 6 bases from V and 0 from J, leaving 14 bases between them. The CDR3 covers 15 residues. The CDR3 nucleotides read TGTGCCAGCAGCCCTCAGACAGGTCCTAACTATGGCTACACCTTC. Protein product: CASSPQTGPNYGYTF.

This clonotype was recorded a few times. J is TRBJ2-4 and V is TRBV30, with D unresolved. The J call may not be correct, given that the DNA end is closer to TRBJ2-5. The germline V gene has CDR1 GTSNPN and CDR2 SVGIG (reference sequence). The CDR3 has 14 residues. CDR3 coding DNA: TGTGCCTGGAGGAGACGACCAGGCCAAGAGACCCAGTACTTC. This translates into CAWRRRPGQETQYF.

V is TRBV24-1 and J is TRBJ2-1; 14 nucleotides line up with TRBD2. Per the germline V gene, CDR1 is KGHDR and CDR2 is SFDVKD. The trim removed 4 bases at V and 6 bases at J, leaving 1 base unmatched. The CDR3 is 15 residues long. CDR3 protein: CATSETSGGANEQFF. The CDR3, as DNA: TGTGCCACCAGTGAGACTAGCGGGGGGGCCAATGAGCAGTTCTTC.

The V call is TRBV3-1, the J call TRBJ2-1; TRBD2 might be the D (6 bases). V lost 0 bases and J 7 bases, leaving 13 bases between the germline ends. The CDR3 consists of 15 residues. CDR1 and CDR2 from the germline V gene are LGHDT and YNNKEL (reference sequence). The CDR3 is CASSQEPHSGNEQFF. DNA for the CDR3: TGTGCCAGCAGCCAAGAGCCCCATAGCGGTAATGAGCAGTTCTTC.

This rearrangement joins TRBV12-3 or TRBV12-4 to TRBJ2-1; D possibly corresponds to TRBD2 (6 bases). The CDR3 consists of 11 residues. Trimming left V 6 bases short and J 15 bases short, with 15 bases between. CDR3 DNA sequence: TGTGCCAGCAGCGATAGCGGCGAATCGTTCTTC. Protein product: CASSDSGESFF.

CDR3 coding DNA: TGCGCCAGCAGGAGGACAGGGCGCCAAGAGCAGTTCTTC. It yields the protein CASRRTGRQEQFF. The rearrangement links TRBV4-1 to TRBJ2-1; TRBD1 aligns across 8 bases. The CDR3 is made up of 13 amino acids. Trimming removed 6 bases from V and 10 bases from J; junction bases left unmatched: 8. The germline gives CDR1 MGHRA, CDR2 YSYEKL.

V and J are TRBV14 and TRBJ2-1; TRBD2 agrees at 9 bases. The CDR3 covers 15 residues. Germline V gene lookup returns CDR1 SGHDN and CDR2 FVKESK. The J segment lost 9 bases and the V segment lost 4 bases, leaving 10 bases of the junction unmatched. CDR3 region: CASSRSAGGSIEQFF. CDR3 bases: TGTGCCAGCAGCCGTTCAGCGGGAGGTAGTATTGAGCAGTTCTTC.

Only a few counts were recorded for this clonotype. V and J are TRBV15 and TRBJ2-7, with a weak D call TRBD2 (5 bases). V lost 0 bases, J lost 2 bases, and 14 bases lay in between. The CDR3 covers 16 residues. CDR1 is LNHNV, CDR2 YYDKDF, per germline (reference sequence). The CDR3 DNA reads TGTGCCACCAGCAGAGAACACAGCGCGGGTACCTACGAGCAGTACTTC. Protein sequence: CATSREHSAGTYEQYF.

V is TRBV20-1 and J is TRBJ2-7, with a weak D call TRBD2 (6 bases). Deletions cut 3 bases from V and 3 bases from J, with 15 bases between. CDR3 length equals 14 residues. Germline loops: CDR1 DFQATT, CDR2 SNEGSKA (reference sequence). This CDR3 is CSARSLALSYEQYF. CDR3 nucleotides: TGCAGTGCTAGGAGCCTAGCGTTAAGCTACGAGCAGTACTTC.

The rearrangement uses TRBV2 and TRBJ2-5, with D perhaps TRBD1 (5 bases). V lost 1 base and J 3 bases, leaving 15 bases between the germline ends. This CDR3 comprises 16 residues. Germline assignment: CDR1 SNHLY and CDR2 FYNNEI. The CDR3 nucleotides read TGTGCCAGCAGTGAAGTTTGGGGCAGGGCAAAAGAGACCCAGTACTTC. Translation gives CASSEVWGRAKETQYF.

This clonotype was detected a few times. V gene TRBV6-5 combines with J gene TRBJ2-1; 9 bases align to TRBD2. The end of the DNA fits TRBJ2-7 better, so the J call may be wrong. Germline lookup yields CDR1 MNHEY and CDR2 SVGAGI. This CDR3 has 16 residues. CDR3 in amino acids: CASSYLAGLSYNEQYF. The CDR3 DNA is TGTGCCAGCAGTTATCTAGCGGGATTATCCTACAATGAGCAGTACTTC.

The chain carries TRBV10-3 and TRBJ2-5; D gene uncertain. The CDR3 is made up of 13 amino acids. Germline loops: CDR1 ENHRY, CDR2 SYGVKD. V was clipped by 5 bases and J by 4 bases, with 11 bases between them. The CDR3 reads CAISQVSGETQYF. In DNA form, the CDR3 reads TGTGCCATCAGTCAGGTCTCTGGAGAGACCCAGTACTTC.

The V call is TRBV24-1, the J call TRBJ2-7, with 7 bases aligning to TRBD2. This CDR3 has 16 amino acids. Germline V gene lookup returns CDR1 KGHDR and CDR2 SFDVKD. The V and J ends lost 4 bases and 7 bases, in that order; junction bases with no gene match: 15. Here the CDR3 DNA reads TGTGCCACCAGTGACTCAACTAGCGCCTCCTCCAATGAGCAGTACTTC. Protein: CATSDSTSASSNEQYF.

In the case of this clonotype: This may come from a read error, since a much larger clone is one base off. The chain recombines TRBV24-1 with TRBJ2-1, with unresolved D. The end of the DNA fits TRBJ2-7 better, so the J call may be wrong. Germline CDR1 reads KGHDR; CDR2 reads SFDVKD. The CDR3 spans 15 residues. The CDR3 sequence: CATSDPRSSYNEQYF. CDR3 in DNA: TGTGCCACCAGTGATCCTAGGAGCTCCTACAATGAGCAGTACTTC.

This clonotype has only a few counts. The V and J genes are TRBV20-1 and TRBJ2-5; a weak D match, TRBD2 (6 bases). CDR1 and CDR2 from the germline V gene are DFQATT and SNEGSKA (reference sequence). CDR3 length: 11 residues. CDR3 nucleotides: TGCAAACCGGGGGTCCAAGAGACCCAGTACTTC. This encodes CKPGVQETQYF.

With regard to this clonotype: A junction end diverges from the germline sequence, so it may reflect a read error. CDR3 amino acids: CASSPLFRGVLTDAQYF. Written as DNA, the CDR3 is TGTGCCAGCAGTCCCCTTTTTAGGGGGGTCCTCACAGATGCGCAGTATTTT. This chain uses TRBV12-3 or TRBV12-4 with TRBJ2-3; D may be TRBD1 or TRBD2 (6 bases each). This CDR3 region has 17 residues.

The chain combines TRBV14 with TRBJ2-1; D not resolved. Germline CDR1 SGHDN, CDR2 FVKESK. CDR3 length equals 15 residues. Trimming cost V 1 base and J 7 bases, with 14 bases left between them. The CDR3 spells CASSQARAFGNEQFF. The CDR3 DNA follows: TGTGCCAGCAGCCAAGCCCGGGCTTTCGGGAATGAGCAGTTCTTC.

The table lists this clonotype with a few counts. The V gene is TRBV7-9, the J gene TRBJ1-6; 7 positions match TRBD1. Per the germline V gene, CDR1 is SEHNR and CDR2 is FQNEAQ (reference sequence). The CDR3 is 15 amino acids. V gave up 2 bases and J gave up 8 bases; unmatched junction bases: 6. The chain's CDR3 is CASSLNGRGYSPLHF. The CDR3 region has the DNA TGTGCCAGCAGCTTAAACGGCAGGGGGTATTCACCCCTCCACTTT.

Only a few counts were recorded for this clonotype. The CDR3 here is CASLRDTEAFF. The CDR3, as DNA: TGTGCCAGCCTTCGGGACACTGAAGCTTTCTTT. V usage is TRBV6-1 and J usage is TRBJ1-1; D is ambiguous. This CDR3 has 11 residues. Germline V CDR1 and CDR2: MNHNS, SASEGT. Deletions cut 8 bases from V and 3 bases from J, with 7 bases between.

The chain carries TRBV6-5 and TRBJ1-1; the D gene is possibly TRBD1 (5 bases). The germline V gene has CDR1 MNHEY and CDR2 SVGAGI. V shed 5 bases and J shed 1 base, with 14 bases lying between them. The CDR3 consists of 15 residues. CDR3 in amino acids: CASSHYGTENTEAFF. CDR3 coding DNA: TGTGCCAGCAGTCACTACGGGACCGAGAACACTGAAGCTTTCTTT.

This clonotype occurred many times. This sequence joins TRBV27 and TRBJ2-3; unclear D gene. Trimming shortened V by 0 bases and J by 1 base, and 2 bases separated the two germline ends. The CDR3 covers 13 residues. Germline CDR1 is MNHEY and CDR2 is SMNVEV (reference sequence). The CDR3 sequence is CASSLSRTDTQYF. The CDR3 DNA sequence: TGTGCCAGCAGTTTATCCCGCACAGATACGCAGTATTTT.

This clonotype appeared many times. The chain uses TRBV7-2 and TRBJ2-1, with D possibly being TRBD2 (5 bases). The germline V gene has CDR1 SGHTA and CDR2 FQGNSA. The CDR3 runs to 15 residues. Trimming took off 0 bases at V and 2 bases at J, with 8 bases between the two ends. The CDR3 region has the DNA TGTGCCAGCAGCTTAGCGGGAGTCCCCTACAATGAGCAGTTCTTC. Translating gives CASSLAGVPYNEQFF.

The chain uses TRBV7-6 and TRBJ2-2, with D unclear. Trimming stripped 8 bases from V and 1 base from J, with 8 bases between. The CDR3 covers 13 residues. Looked up from germline, CDR1 is SGHVS and CDR2 is FNYEAQ. The CDR3 sequence is CASGSENTGELFF. CDR3 coding DNA: TGTGCCAGCGGGTCTGAGAACACCGGGGAGCTGTTTTTT.

Regarding this clonotype: One end of the junction is discordant with germline, which a read error may explain. The CDR3 nucleotides are TGTGCCAGCAACCAAGATCGGCTAGCGGCTATCACAGATACGCAGTATTTT. As protein: CASNQDRLAAITDTQYF. V gene TRBV3-1 combines with J gene TRBJ2-3, with 7 bases matching TRBD2. CDR3 length: 17 residues. CDR1 is LGHDT and CDR2 is YNNKEL in the germline V gene (reference sequence).